Below are 30 T cell receptor beta chains sequenced from a single sample in a study of post-analysis software for immune sequencing data. Broader study findings: Among roughly 5 TRBV segments more frequent in patients than controls were TRBV5-6, TRBV5-1 and TRBV20-1.

Unique molecular identifiers were built into the TCR beta cDNA libraries. TCRdb called the PCR reads again in MiXCR, with one record for every CDR3 protein. Seen here are around 770,000 distinct CDR3 sequences, 40% to 55% observed once, and the top ten hold roughly 5.2%. These receptors have no known antigen. The sample was blood. The receptors were sampled from a girl aged 5 to 17 with multiple sclerosis.

The gene calls are TRBV3-1 and TRBJ2-5; 7 positions agree with TRBD1. The CDR3 runs to 15 residues. Germline V gene data show CDR1 as LGHDT and CDR2 as YNNKEL (reference sequence). V was pared by 5 bases and J by 0 bases, with 6 bases of the junction left unmatched. For the CDR3, the DNA is TGTGCCAGCAGCTTGAAGACAGGGTACCAAGAGACCCAGTACTTC. It encodes CASSLKTGYQETQYF.

This CDR3 is CASSQELLAGGYEQYF. The CDR3 DNA is TGCGCCAGCAGCCAAGAGCTACTAGCGGGAGGGTACGAGCAGTACTTC. The rearrangement links TRBV4-3 to TRBJ2-7; 13 bases match TRBD2. Trimming at V came to 0 bases and at J to 4 bases, leaving 3 bases not matched to a gene. The germline V gene has CDR1 LGHNA and CDR2 YSLEER. CDR3 size: 16 residues.

This rearrangement joins TRBV3-1 to TRBJ2-1; TRBD2 aligns across 10 bases. The CDR3 runs to 14 residues. Losses at the gene ends were 3 bases for V and 12 bases for J; bases not matched to a gene: 8. The germline V gene encodes CDR1 LGHDT and CDR2 YNNKEL (reference sequence). The chain's CDR3 is CASSQGTSVKGQFF. CDR3 DNA: TGTGCCAGCAGCCAGGGGACTAGCGTGAAAGGGCAGTTCTTC.

This chain links TRBV7-3 with TRBJ2-1, with 11 bases fitting TRBD2. Germline CDR1 reads SGHTA; CDR2 reads FQGTGA. J was trimmed by 6 bases and V by 5 bases; bases with no gene match: 6. The length of the CDR3 is 15 residues. The CDR3: CASSATSGSGNEQFF. In nucleotides, the CDR3 is TGTGCCAGCAGCGCAACTAGCGGGAGTGGCAATGAGCAGTTCTTC.

With respect to this clonotype: The CDR3 does not close with the conserved phenylalanine or tryptophan, likely indicating a read error. J is TRBJ2-1 and V is TRBV4-3; 7 bases match TRBD2. V lost 1 base to trimming and J lost 3 bases; unmatched junction nucleotides: 9. CDR1 is LGHNA, CDR2 YSLEER, per germline. This CDR3 region has 17 residues. The CDR3 region is CASSQGTLADLYNEQFV. In DNA, the CDR3 is TGCGCCAGCAGCCAAGGGACCCTAGCGGATCTCTACAATGAGCAGTTCGTC.

On this clonotype: At one of its ends the junction is not consistent with the germline gene, which may arise from a read error. The V gene is TRBV7-7, the J gene TRBJ2-3, with 7 bases that match TRBD2. Per germline, CDR1 SSHAT and CDR2 FNYEAQ (reference sequence). The CDR3 length is 14 residues. CDR3 sequence reads: CASSLRAGGDTQYF. CDR3 bases: TGTGCTAGCAGCTTAAGGGCCGGGGGGGATACGCAGTATTTT.

This clonotype was detected a few times. CDR3 residues: CSVGPGLAGTEREQYF. The CDR3 DNA sequence: TGCAGCGTGGGACCCGGACTAGCGGGGACGGAGAGAGAGCAGTACTTC. The gene calls are TRBV29-1 and TRBJ2-5; 12 bases are shared with TRBD2. Trimming at V came to 6 bases and at J to 11 bases, leaving 19 bases not matched to a gene. This CDR3 is 16 amino acids long. Germline V gene data show CDR1 as SQVTM and CDR2 as ANQGSEA.

This clonotype has only a few counts. The gene calls are TRBV7-2 and TRBJ1-6, with unresolved D. Germline V lookup: CDR1 SGHTA, CDR2 FQGNSA. V gave up 5 bases and J gave up 6 bases, with 11 bases separating them. The CDR3 spans 14 residues. CDR3 sequence reads: CASSPPPSNSPLHF. The CDR3, as DNA: TGTGCCAGCAGCCCCCCCCCCTCTAATTCACCCCTCCACTTT.

The chain links TRBV12-3 or TRBV12-4 to TRBJ1-2; D remains ambiguous. Trimming pared 5 bases from V and 2 bases from J, leaving 12 bases between. The CDR3 has 14 residues. The CDR3 region is CASSTGVRNYGYTF. CDR3 DNA: TGTGCCAGCAGTACCGGAGTCCGCAACTATGGCTACACCTTC.

The CDR3: CASMENRGYTEAFF. CDR3 bases: TGTGCCAGCATGGAGAACAGGGGGTACACTGAAGCTTTCTTT. This rearrangement joins TRBV28 to TRBJ1-1; 8 nucleotides match TRBD1. CDR1 and CDR2 (germline): MDHEN, SYDVKM. There are 14 residues in the CDR3. V lost 7 bases and J lost 3; bases outside the gene matches: 7.

The chain is built from TRBV9 and TRBJ1-2; TRBD1 matches 8 bases. CDR3 size: 12 residues. Germline CDR1 reads SGDLS; CDR2 reads YYNGEE. The V gene end was trimmed by 7 bases and the J gene end by 8 bases; junction bases not matched to a gene: 7. In nucleotides, the CDR3 is TGTGCCAGCGACGGACAGGGCGGGGGCTACACCTTC. Its protein is CASDGQGGGYTF.

The rearrangement uses TRBV20-1 and TRBJ2-3; D is possibly TRBD2 (5 bases). The ends were cut back, 0 bases at V and 6 bases at J, with 22 bases in the middle. CDR1 and CDR2 (germline): DFQATT, SNEGSKA (reference sequence). The CDR3 consists of 17 residues. The CDR3 here is CSARDFLGGSARDTQYF. The CDR3 nucleotides read TGCAGTGCTAGAGATTTTCTTGGTGGGAGTGCGAGGGATACGCAGTATTTT.

The gene calls are TRBV6-1 and TRBJ2-3; a possible D gene is TRBD2 (7 bases). Germline lookup yields CDR1 MNHNS and CDR2 SASEGT. The CDR3 contains 18 residues. V dropped 5 bases and J dropped 0 bases, with 21 bases sitting between them. This CDR3 is CASSPGKGGASSTDTQYF. In DNA form, the CDR3 reads TGTGCCAGCAGTCCGGGGAAAGGGGGGGCTTCTAGCACAGATACGCAGTATTTT.

The chain uses TRBV20-1 and TRBJ2-4, with TRBD2 identical over 11 bases. The CDR3 has 13 amino acids. Per the germline V gene, CDR1 is DFQATT and CDR2 is SNEGSKA (reference sequence). The V segment lost 6 bases and the J segment 13 bases; nucleotides outside the gene matches: 11. The CDR3 protein is CSARLAGSEEQYF. CDR3 nucleotide sequence: TGCAGTGCCAGACTAGCGGGGTCTGAGGAGCAGTACTTC.

This clonotype was observed a few times. The chain is built from TRBV24-1 and TRBJ2-7, with D possibly matching TRBD1 (6 bases). Per the germline V gene, CDR1 is KGHDR and CDR2 is SFDVKD. The V gene lost 4 bases and the J gene lost 6 bases, with 18 bases spanning the gap. The CDR3 totals 15 residues. The DNA of the CDR3 is TGTGCCACCAGTGACCCAAACAGGGCTCCCGGCGAGCAGTACTTC. It encodes CATSDPNRAPGEQYF.

This clonotype turned up a few times. The chain carries TRBV27 and TRBJ2-1, with 7 bases that match TRBD2. This CDR3 is 13 amino acids long. V was pared by 10 bases and J by 2 bases, with 5 bases of the junction left unmatched. CDR1 and CDR2 from the germline V gene are MNHEY and SMNVEV (reference sequence). The CDR3 sequence: CATSGLTYNEQFF. Here the CDR3 DNA reads TGTGCCACTTCGGGACTAACCTACAATGAGCAGTTCTTC.

This clonotype was observed a handful of times. The chain recombines TRBV10-3 with TRBJ2-5, with D maybe TRBD1 (6 bases). Germline CDR1 and CDR2: ENHRY and SYGVKD. The CDR3 runs to 13 residues. The V and J ends lost 10 bases and 5 bases respectively, with 17 bases between them. The CDR3: CATSQGSGETQYF. DNA for the CDR3: TGTGCCACGAGCCAGGGGTCCGGGGAGACCCAGTACTTC.

The chain employs TRBV27 and TRBJ1-1; D is uncertain. Germline CDR1 is MNHEY and CDR2 is SMNVEV (reference sequence). V was cut by 5 bases and J by 3 bases, with 13 bases left in between. This CDR3 is built from 14 residues. The CDR3 spells CASSITEGYTEAFF. In nucleotides, the CDR3 is TGTGCCAGCAGTATCACAGAAGGGTACACTGAAGCTTTCTTT.

The J gene is TRBJ2-7, the V gene TRBV20-1, with 7 bases matching TRBD1. CDR1 and CDR2 from the germline V gene are DFQATT and SNEGSKA (reference sequence). J lost 0 bases, V lost 4 bases, and 9 bases had no gene match. This CDR3 contains 15 residues. CDR3 amino acids: CSATDRQGDSYEQYF. In nucleotides, the CDR3 is TGCAGTGCTACCGATCGGCAGGGGGACTCCTACGAGCAGTACTTC.

The chain uses TRBV11-2 and TRBJ1-2; TRBD1 matches 10 bases. The CDR3 loop spans 15 amino acids. V was pared by 2 bases and J by 5 bases, with 5 bases of the junction left unmatched. CDR1 and CDR2 (germline): SGHAT, FQNNGV. The CDR3 reads CASSLTPDRGYGYTF. CDR3 sequence (DNA): TGTGCCAGCAGCTTAACTCCGGACAGGGGGTATGGCTACACCTTC.

The chain is built from TRBV6-5 and TRBJ1-2, with TRBD1 as a possible D gene (5 bases). This CDR3 comprises 15 residues. The V end lost 5 bases, the J end lost 8 bases, and 21 bases lay between the germline ends. Germline CDR1 reads MNHEY; CDR2 reads SVGAGI. CDR3 amino acids: CASSDGTQHYGGYTF. CDR3 in DNA: TGTGCCAGCAGTGACGGGACCCAACACTATGGGGGCTACACCTTC.

The J gene is TRBJ1-2, the V gene TRBV13; D gene ambiguous. Germline V CDR1 and CDR2: PRHDT, FYEKMQ (reference sequence). With 0 bases removed from V and 2 bases from J, the gap between germline ends came to 7 bases. This CDR3 is built from 14 residues. Here the CDR3 reads CASSLGRPNYGYTF. CDR3 DNA sequence: TGTGCCAGCAGCTTAGGACGGCCAAACTATGGCTACACCTTC.

The chain has TRBV12-3 or TRBV12-4 and TRBJ2-1; D gene unclear. This CDR3 has 16 amino acids. Trimming took 5 bases from V and 2 from J, leaving 16 bases between them. CDR3 region: CASSPPRLSPYNEQFF. The CDR3, as DNA: TGTGCCAGCAGTCCCCCGCGACTGTCCCCCTACAATGAGCAGTTCTTC.

The sample holds a few counts of this clonotype. CDR3 nucleotide sequence: TGCGCCAGCAGCTTCCCGGCGGGAGGGCCCCAGTATGAGACCCAGTACTTC. Amino acids: CASSFPAGGPQYETQYF. The gene calls are TRBV5-1 and TRBJ2-5; 9 bases map to TRBD2. V shed 2 bases and J 5 bases; nucleotides not matched to a gene: 13. CDR3 length: 17 residues. The germline gives CDR1 SGHRS, CDR2 YFSETQ.

This rearrangement joins TRBV6-2 or TRBV6-3 to TRBJ2-6, with D possibly matching TRBD1 (5 bases). Germline CDR1 is MNHEY and CDR2 is SVGEGT. The CDR3 length is 17 residues. Deletions cut 3 bases from V and 1 base from J, with 13 bases between. Here the CDR3 reads CASSYTPAGSGANVLTF. The CDR3 bases are TGTGCCAGCAGTTATACCCCTGCAGGGTCTGGGGCCAACGTCCTGACTTTC.

The gene calls are TRBV3-1 and TRBJ2-7; TRBD2 matches at 8 bases. J lost 6 bases, V lost 1 base, and 17 bases had no gene match. The CDR3 has 18 residues. The V gene's germline CDR1 is LGHDT and CDR2 YNNKEL (reference sequence). This chain's CDR3 is CASSQAAGVIAGSREQYF. For the CDR3, the DNA is TGTGCCAGCAGCCAAGCGGCCGGCGTGATAGCGGGATCGCGCGAGCAGTACTTC.

This clonotype was counted a few times. The J gene is TRBJ2-2, the V gene TRBV6-2 or TRBV6-3, with unresolved D. Per germline, CDR1 MNHEY and CDR2 SVGEGT. The CDR3 length is 15 residues. V was clipped by 2 bases and J by 0 bases, with 7 bases between them. The CDR3 DNA sequence: TGTGCCAGCAGTTACCGAGGAGCGAACACCGGGGAGCTGTTTTTT. This translates into CASSYRGANTGELFF.

This clonotype was seen a few times. This chain connects TRBV12-3 or TRBV12-4 to TRBJ2-7; 8 bases align to TRBD2. Trimming at V came to 4 bases and at J to 1 base, leaving 6 bases not matched to a gene. The length of the CDR3 is 15 residues. The CDR3, as DNA: TGTGCCAGCAGTTGGGGACTAGGCGGGTCCTACGAGCAGTACTTC. Protein: CASSWGLGGSYEQYF.

The sample holds one count of this clonotype. V usage is TRBV27 and J usage is TRBJ2-5, with D possibly TRBD2 on 6 matching bases. The assigned J gene may be wrong: the sequence end matches TRBJ2-7 better. In germline, CDR1 is MNHEY, CDR2 SMNVEV (reference sequence). The CDR3 is 13 residues long. CDR3 sequence reads: CASRRGLNYEQYF. CDR3 DNA sequence: TGTGCCAGCAGGAGGGGACTGAACTACGAGCAGTACTTC.

V usage is TRBV12-3 or TRBV12-4 and J usage is TRBJ2-2; 7 bases align to TRBD2. V lost 6 bases, J lost 3 bases, and 7 bases stayed unmatched. The CDR3 runs to 15 residues. The CDR3 spells CASSQRGLYTGELFF. CDR3 nucleotide sequence: TGTGCCAGCAGCCAAAGGGGACTATACACCGGGGAGCTGTTTTTT.